The clone carrying this T cell receptor beta chain was seen a handful of times. Its antigen is unidentified. These data come from a study of T cells after yellow fever vaccination. On the study more broadly: Fractions of limited cellularity were prepared by means of SMART-Seq v4 Ultra Low Input.

TCRdb re-called the 5' RACE reads with MiXCR, one entry per CDR3 protein. The data show 100,000 to 150,000 distinct CDR3 sequences, with roughly 15% seen just once and roughly 41% held by the top ten. Study-level points and caveats: Clonotypes shared by both compartments, CD4 and CD8, made up a small share. In FACS-sorted repertoires, abundant clonotypes from the bulk population could appear as contaminants.

Looked up from germline, CDR1 is SGHKS and CDR2 is YYEKEE (reference sequence). This CDR3 region has 15 residues. V was pared by 1 base and J by 4 bases, with 14 bases between. This receptor was taken from a man aged 18 to 29 who received the YFV17D yellow fever vaccine. This chain connects TRBV5-5 to TRBJ1-1, with unresolved D. Sample: CD8+ T cells sorted from PBMCs, taken 5 days after the yellow fever booster vaccination. CDR3 in amino acids: CASSLRAALGTEAFF. The CDR3 DNA follows: TGTGCCAGCAGCTTGAGGGCGGCACTGGGCACTGAAGCTTTCTTT.